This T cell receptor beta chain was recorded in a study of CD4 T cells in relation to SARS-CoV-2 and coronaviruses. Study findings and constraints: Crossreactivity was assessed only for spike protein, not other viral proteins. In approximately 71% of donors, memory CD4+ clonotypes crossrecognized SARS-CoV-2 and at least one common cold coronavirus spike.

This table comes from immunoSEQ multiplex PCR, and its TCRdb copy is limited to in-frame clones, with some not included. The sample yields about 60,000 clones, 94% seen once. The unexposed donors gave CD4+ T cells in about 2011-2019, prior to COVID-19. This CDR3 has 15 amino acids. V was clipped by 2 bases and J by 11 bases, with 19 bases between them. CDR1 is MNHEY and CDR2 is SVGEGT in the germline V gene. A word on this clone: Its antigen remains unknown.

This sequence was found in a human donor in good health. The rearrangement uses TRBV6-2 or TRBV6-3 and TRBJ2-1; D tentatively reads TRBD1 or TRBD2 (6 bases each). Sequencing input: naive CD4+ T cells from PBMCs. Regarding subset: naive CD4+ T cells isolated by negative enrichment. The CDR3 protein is CASSYGGGGRQKQFF. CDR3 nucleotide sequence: TGTGCCAGCAGTTACGGCGGAGGGGGGCGACAAAAGCAGTTCTTC.